These 16 T cell receptor beta chains were sequenced from one sample in a study of T cell responses to AZD1222 COVID-19 vaccine. Clones were read by immunoSEQ multiplex PCR, and TCRdb kept only the in-frame ones, dropping some. The sample shows approximately 80,000 clones, 75% to 90% of them seen only once. The source material was peripheral blood, sampled 28 days after the second AZD1222 dose. The receptors were gathered from an adult who received the AZD1222 COVID-19 vaccine.

The chain links TRBV24-1 to TRBJ2-7; 8 positions agree with TRBD2. CDR1 and CDR2 (germline): KGHDR, SFDVKD. The CDR3 is 16 amino acids. V lost 3 bases to trimming and J lost 2 bases; unmatched junction nucleotides: 8. In DNA form, the CDR3 reads TGTGCCACCAGTGATAATAGCGGGGTAAAGCCCTACGAGCAGTACTTC. Translation gives CATSDNSGVKPYEQYF.

This chain uses TRBV28 with TRBJ2-5; 7 positions agree with TRBD1. There are 13 residues in the CDR3. Germline CDR1 reads MDHEN; CDR2 reads SYDVKM. V shed 4 bases, J shed 5 bases, and the junction held 4 bases outside the gene matches. The CDR3 DNA sequence: TGTGCCAGCAGTTCAGGACAGGCGGAGACCCAGTACTTC. Protein: CASSSGQAETQYF.

This clone was picked up one time. The gene calls are TRBV9 and TRBJ2-3, with 13 bases identical to TRBD2. Germline-derived CDR1 and CDR2 are SGDLS and YYNGEE. CDR3 length: 16 amino acids. After removal of 0 bases from V and 9 bases from J, the junction contained 7 bases not matched to a gene. CDR3 sequence (DNA): TGTGCCAGCAGCGTAGAAGGACTAGCGGGAGAAAACACGCAGTATTTT. Encoded protein: CASSVEGLAGENTQYF.

The chain combines TRBV4-3 with TRBJ1-2; D is unresolved. The V gene lost 0 bases and the J gene lost 0 bases, with 11 bases spanning the gap. This CDR3 comprises 16 residues. Germline CDR1 LGHNA, CDR2 YSLEER. CDR3 region: CASSQDMAVPNYGYTF. CDR3 sequence (DNA): TGCGCCAGCAGCCAAGATATGGCGGTACCTAACTATGGCTACACCTTC.

The chain links TRBV9 to TRBJ1-5, with 7 nucleotides matching TRBD1. CDR1 is SGDLS and CDR2 is YYNGEE in the germline V gene. The CDR3 loop spans 16 amino acids. J lost 0 bases, V lost 3 bases, and 6 bases had no gene match. The CDR3 loop reads CASSEGAGTSNQPQHF. The CDR3 DNA is TGTGCCAGCAGCGAGGGGGCAGGGACTAGCAATCAGCCCCAGCATTTT.

This chain's CDR3 is CASSKFAEQETQYF. The CDR3 DNA reads as TGTGCCAGCAGCAAGTTTGCAGAACAAGAGACCCAGTACTTC. This chain joins TRBV21-1 and TRBJ2-5; TRBD1, the table's D call, lacks a check against the DNA. TRBV21-1 is an annotated pseudogene. The CDR3 runs 14 residues.

Only a few counts were recorded for this clone. This chain joins TRBV2 and TRBJ2-7; no definite D call. Between the trimmed V and J ends, which lost 7 bases and 2 bases, there was a span of 15 bases. Germline CDR1 SNHLY, CDR2 FYNNEI. CDR3 size: 14 residues. CDR3 protein: CASTEEPGPYEQYF. CDR3 bases: TGTGCCAGCACCGAGGAGCCAGGCCCCTACGAGCAGTACTTC.

The chain recombines TRBV4-1 with TRBJ1-4; 9 bases line up with TRBD1. V shed 1 base and J 12 bases; nucleotides not matched to a gene: 3. The CDR3 totals 13 residues. Germline assignment: CDR1 MGHRA and CDR2 YSYEKL. CDR3 bases: TGCGCCAGCAGCCAAGTAGGGACAGGGCAACTGTTTTTT. Translating gives CASSQVGTGQLFF.

The V gene is TRBV7-3, the J gene TRBJ1-1; 8 bases map to TRBD1. CDR1 and CDR2 from the germline V gene are SGHTA and FQGTGA. The CDR3 sequence is 14 residues long. V dropped 5 bases and J dropped 6; count of bases not matched to a gene: 8. The CDR3 sequence: CASSAQGVKAEAFF. The DNA of the CDR3 is TGTGCCAGCAGCGCACAGGGGGTCAAGGCTGAAGCTTTCTTT.

J is TRBJ1-2 and V is TRBV30; 11 bases are a match to TRBD1. V shed 5 bases, J shed 8 bases, and the junction held 4 bases outside the gene matches. Per germline, CDR1 GTSNPN and CDR2 SVGIG (reference sequence). The CDR3 covers 12 residues. CDR3 nucleotides: TGTGCCTGGGGGACAGGGGGAAGGGGCTACACCTTC. Encoded protein: CAWGTGGRGYTF.

The rearrangement joins TRBV3-1 (or the pseudogene TRBV3-2) to TRBJ1-4; D unresolved. Looked up from germline, CDR1 is LGHDT and CDR2 is YNNKEL (reference sequence). With 2 bases removed from V and 0 bases from J, the gap between germline ends came to 10 bases. This CDR3 contains 16 residues. CDR3: CASSQSDTSTNEKLFF. CDR3 DNA: TGTGCCAGCAGCCAATCCGACACCTCAACTAATGAAAAACTGTTTTTT.

The V and J genes are TRBV7-3 and TRBJ2-3, with 10 bases lining up with TRBD2. This CDR3 region has 16 residues. CDR1 is SGHTA and CDR2 is FQGTGA in the germline V gene. V trimming: 2 bases; J trimming: 1 base; junction bases outside the gene matches: 3. The CDR3 bases are TGTGCCAGCAGCTTATTAGCGGGAGGAGGCACAGATACGCAGTATTTT. Translating it yields CASSLLAGGGTDTQYF.

This CDR3 is CASSGPGDIQYF. The CDR3 nucleotides are TGTGCCAGCAGTGGTCCGGGAGACATTCAGTACTTC. The chain links TRBV25-1 to TRBJ2-4; a weak D match, TRBD2 (6 bases). With 4 bases removed from V and 8 bases from J, the gap between germline ends came to 9 bases. The germline V gene has CDR1 MGHDK and CDR2 SYGVNS. The CDR3 extends over 12 amino acids.

The J gene is TRBJ2-2, the V gene TRBV3-1 (or the pseudogene TRBV3-2); TRBD1 aligns across 9 bases. Looked up from germline, CDR1 is LGHDT and CDR2 is YNNKEL (reference sequence). The CDR3 runs 15 residues. After removal of 5 bases from V and 7 bases from J, the junction contained 8 bases not matched to a gene. For the CDR3, the DNA is TGTGCCAGCAGCTACCCGGGACAGGGCATCGGGGAGCTGTTTTTT. Its protein is CASSYPGQGIGELFF.

V and J are TRBV5-1 and TRBJ1-1, with TRBD1 identical over 7 bases. Trimming took 5 bases from V and 5 from J; bases not matched to a gene: 15. Germline V gives CDR1 SGHRS, CDR2 YFSETQ. This CDR3 is built from 16 residues. This CDR3 reads CASRDYKGGADTEAFF. The CDR3 DNA follows: TGCGCCAGCAGGGATTACAAAGGGGGCGCGGATACTGAAGCTTTCTTT.

The chain uses TRBV30 and TRBJ1-1; D call uncertain. The CDR3 length is 14 residues. Trimming took 4 bases from V and 0 from J, leaving 12 bases between them. The germline V gene encodes CDR1 GTSNPN and CDR2 SVGIG (reference sequence). Here the CDR3 reads CAWNDGVLNTEAFF. Here the CDR3 DNA reads TGTGCCTGGAATGACGGGGTCCTGAACACTGAAGCTTTCTTT.